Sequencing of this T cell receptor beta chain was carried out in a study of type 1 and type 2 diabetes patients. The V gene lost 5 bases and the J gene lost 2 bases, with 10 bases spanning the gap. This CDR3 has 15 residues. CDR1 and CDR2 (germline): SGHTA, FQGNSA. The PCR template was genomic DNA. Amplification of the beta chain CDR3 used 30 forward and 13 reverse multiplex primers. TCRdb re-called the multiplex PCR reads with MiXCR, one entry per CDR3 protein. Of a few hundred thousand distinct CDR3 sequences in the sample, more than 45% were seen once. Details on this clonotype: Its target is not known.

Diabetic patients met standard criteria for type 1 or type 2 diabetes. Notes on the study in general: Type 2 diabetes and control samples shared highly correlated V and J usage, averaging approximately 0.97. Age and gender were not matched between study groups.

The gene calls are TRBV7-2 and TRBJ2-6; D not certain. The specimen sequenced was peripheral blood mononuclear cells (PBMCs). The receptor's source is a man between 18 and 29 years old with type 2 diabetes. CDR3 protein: CASSEGGAGANVLTF. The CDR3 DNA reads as TGTGCCAGCAGCGAAGGCGGAGCTGGGGCCAACGTCCTGACTTTC. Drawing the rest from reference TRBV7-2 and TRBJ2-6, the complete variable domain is GAGVSQSPSNKVTEKGKDVELRCDPISGHTALYWYRQSLGQGLEFLIYFQGNSAPDKSGLPSDRFSAERTGGSVSTLTIQRTQQEDSAVYLCASSEGGAGANVLTFGAGSRLTVL.